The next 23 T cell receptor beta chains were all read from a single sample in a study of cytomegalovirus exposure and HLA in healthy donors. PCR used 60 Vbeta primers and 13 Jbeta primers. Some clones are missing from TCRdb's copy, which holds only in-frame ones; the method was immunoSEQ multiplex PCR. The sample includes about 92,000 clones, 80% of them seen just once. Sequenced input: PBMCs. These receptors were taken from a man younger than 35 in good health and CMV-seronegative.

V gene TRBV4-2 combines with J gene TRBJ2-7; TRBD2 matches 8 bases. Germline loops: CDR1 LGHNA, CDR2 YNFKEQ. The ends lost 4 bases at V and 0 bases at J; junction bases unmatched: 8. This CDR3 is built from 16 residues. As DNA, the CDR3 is TGTGCCAGCAGCCGAATGAGCGGGGGACTCTCCTACGAGCAGTACTTC. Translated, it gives CASSRMSGGLSYEQYF.

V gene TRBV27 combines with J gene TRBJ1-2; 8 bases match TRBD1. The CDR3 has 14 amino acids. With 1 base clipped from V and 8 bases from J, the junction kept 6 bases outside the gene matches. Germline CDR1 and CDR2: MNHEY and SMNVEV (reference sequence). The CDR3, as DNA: TGTGCCAGCAGTTTATGGGCCAGGGGGCGCGGCTACACCTTC. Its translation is CASSLWARGRGYTF.

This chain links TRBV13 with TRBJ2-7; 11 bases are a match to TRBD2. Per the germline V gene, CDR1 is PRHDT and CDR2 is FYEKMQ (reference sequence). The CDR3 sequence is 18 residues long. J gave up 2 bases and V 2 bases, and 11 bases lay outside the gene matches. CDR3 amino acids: CASSLRSTSGGHTYEQYF. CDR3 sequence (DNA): TGTGCCAGCAGCTTAAGAAGTACTAGCGGGGGCCACACCTACGAGCAGTACTTC.

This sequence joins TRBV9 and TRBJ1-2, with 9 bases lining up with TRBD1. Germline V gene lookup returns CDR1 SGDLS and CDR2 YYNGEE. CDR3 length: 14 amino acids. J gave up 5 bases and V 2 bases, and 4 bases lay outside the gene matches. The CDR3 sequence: CASSVATGGYGYTF. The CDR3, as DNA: TGTGCCAGCAGCGTCGCGACAGGGGGGTATGGCTACACCTTC.

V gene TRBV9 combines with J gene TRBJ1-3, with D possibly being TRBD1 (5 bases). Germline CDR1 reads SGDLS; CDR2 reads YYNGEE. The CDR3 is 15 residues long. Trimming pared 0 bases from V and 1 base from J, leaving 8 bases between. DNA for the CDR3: TGTGCCAGCAGCGTAGATGGGGGGTCTGGAAACACCATATATTTT. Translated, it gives CASSVDGGSGNTIYF.

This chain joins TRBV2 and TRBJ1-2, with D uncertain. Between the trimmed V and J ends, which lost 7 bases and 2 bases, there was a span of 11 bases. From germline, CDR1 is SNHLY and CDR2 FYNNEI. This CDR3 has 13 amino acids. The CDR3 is CASTPRLNYGYTF. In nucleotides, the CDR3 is TGTGCCAGCACCCCGCGCCTCAACTATGGCTACACCTTC.

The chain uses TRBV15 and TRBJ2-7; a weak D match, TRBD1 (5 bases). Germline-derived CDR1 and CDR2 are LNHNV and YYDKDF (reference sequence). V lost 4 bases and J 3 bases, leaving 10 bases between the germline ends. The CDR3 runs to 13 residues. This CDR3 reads CATSTDRGYEQYF. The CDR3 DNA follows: TGTGCCACCAGCACCGATAGGGGCTACGAGCAGTACTTC.

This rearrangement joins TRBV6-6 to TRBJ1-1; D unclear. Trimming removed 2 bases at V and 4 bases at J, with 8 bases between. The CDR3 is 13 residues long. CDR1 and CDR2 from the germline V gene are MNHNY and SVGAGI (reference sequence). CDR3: CASSYGGGTEAFF. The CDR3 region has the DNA TGTGCCAGCAGTTACGGCGGTGGCACTGAAGCTTTCTTT.

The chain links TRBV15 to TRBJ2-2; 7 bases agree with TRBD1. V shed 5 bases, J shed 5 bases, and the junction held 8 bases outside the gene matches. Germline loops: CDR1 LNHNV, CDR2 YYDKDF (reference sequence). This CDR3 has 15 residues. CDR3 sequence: CATSLSRGPTGELFF. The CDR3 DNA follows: TGTGCCACCAGCCTTTCTAGGGGGCCTACCGGGGAGCTGTTTTTT.

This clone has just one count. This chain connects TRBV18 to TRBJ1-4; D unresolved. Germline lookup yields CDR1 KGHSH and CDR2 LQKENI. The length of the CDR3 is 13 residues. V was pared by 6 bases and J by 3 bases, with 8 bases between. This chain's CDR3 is CASSLGANEKLFF. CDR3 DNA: TGTGCCAGCTCCCTCGGTGCTAATGAAAAACTGTTTTTT.

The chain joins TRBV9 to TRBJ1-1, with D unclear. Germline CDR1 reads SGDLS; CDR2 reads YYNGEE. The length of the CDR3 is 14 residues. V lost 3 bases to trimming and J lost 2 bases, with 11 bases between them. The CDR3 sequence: CASSGGGVNTEAFF. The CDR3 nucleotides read TGTGCCAGCAGCGGAGGCGGAGTTAACACTGAAGCTTTCTTT. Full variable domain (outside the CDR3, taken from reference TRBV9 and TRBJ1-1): DSGVTQTPKHLITATGQRVTLRCSPRSGDLSVYWYQQSLDQGLQFLIQYYNGEERAKGNILERFSAQQFPDLHSELNLSSLELGDSALYFCASSGGGVNTEAFFGQGTRLTVV.

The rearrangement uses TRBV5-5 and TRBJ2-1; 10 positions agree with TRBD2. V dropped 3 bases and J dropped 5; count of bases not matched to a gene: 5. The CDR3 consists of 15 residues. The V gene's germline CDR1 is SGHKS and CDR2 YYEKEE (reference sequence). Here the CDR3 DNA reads TGTGCCAGCAGCTCACCGGGACTAGCGAACAATGAGCAGTTCTTC. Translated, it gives CASSSPGLANNEQFF.

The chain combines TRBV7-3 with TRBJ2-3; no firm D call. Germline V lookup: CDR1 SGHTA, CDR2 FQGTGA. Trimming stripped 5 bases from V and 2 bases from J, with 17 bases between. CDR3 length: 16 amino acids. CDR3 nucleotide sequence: TGTGCCAGCAGCCTAAGAATAGATAGCCTCACAGATACGCAGTATTTT. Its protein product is CASSLRIDSLTDTQYF.

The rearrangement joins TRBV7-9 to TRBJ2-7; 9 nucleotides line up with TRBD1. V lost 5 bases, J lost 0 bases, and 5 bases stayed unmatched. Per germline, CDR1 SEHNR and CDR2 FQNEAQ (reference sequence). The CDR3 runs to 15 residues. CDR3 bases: TGTGCCAGCAGCGGGGGACAGGGAAGCTCCTACGAGCAGTACTTC. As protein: CASSGGQGSSYEQYF.

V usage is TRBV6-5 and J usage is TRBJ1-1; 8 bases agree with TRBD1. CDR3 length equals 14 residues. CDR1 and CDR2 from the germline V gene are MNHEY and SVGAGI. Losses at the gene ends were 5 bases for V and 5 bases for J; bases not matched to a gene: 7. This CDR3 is CASSPQGGRTEAFF. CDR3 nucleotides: TGTGCCAGCAGTCCACAGGGGGGGAGAACTGAAGCTTTCTTT.

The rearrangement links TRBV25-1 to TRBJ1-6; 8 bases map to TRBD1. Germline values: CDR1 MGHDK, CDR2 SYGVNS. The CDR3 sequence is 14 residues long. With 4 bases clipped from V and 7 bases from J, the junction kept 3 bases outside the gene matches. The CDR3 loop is CASSAGQGNSPLHF. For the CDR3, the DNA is TGTGCCAGCAGTGCCGGACAGGGAAATTCACCCCTCCACTTT.

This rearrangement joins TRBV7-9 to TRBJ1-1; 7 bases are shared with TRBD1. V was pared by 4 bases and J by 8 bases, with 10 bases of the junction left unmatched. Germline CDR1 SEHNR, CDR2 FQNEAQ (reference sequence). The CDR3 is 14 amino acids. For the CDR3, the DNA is TGTGCCAGCAGCTCCTTAAAGGACAGGATGGAAGCTTTCTTT. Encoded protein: CASSSLKDRMEAFF. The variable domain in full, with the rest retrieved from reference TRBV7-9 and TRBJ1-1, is DTGVSQNPRHKITKRGQNVTFRCDPISEHNRLYWYRQTLGQGPEFLTYFQNEAQLEKSRLLSDRFSAERPKGSFSTLEIQRTEQGDSAMYLCASSSLKDRMEAFFGQGTRLTVV.

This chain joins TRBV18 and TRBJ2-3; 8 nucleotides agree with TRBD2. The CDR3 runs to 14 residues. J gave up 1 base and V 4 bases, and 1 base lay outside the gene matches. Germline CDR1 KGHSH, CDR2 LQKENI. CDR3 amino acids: CASSQLAGTDTQYF. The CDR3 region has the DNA TGTGCCAGCTCACAACTAGCGGGCACAGATACGCAGTATTTT.

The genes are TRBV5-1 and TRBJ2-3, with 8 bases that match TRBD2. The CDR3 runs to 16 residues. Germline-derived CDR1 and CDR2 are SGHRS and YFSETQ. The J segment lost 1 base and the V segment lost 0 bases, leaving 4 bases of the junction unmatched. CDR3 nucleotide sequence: TGCGCCAGCAGCTTGGCCGTCGGGGGGGGCACAGATACGCAGTATTTT. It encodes CASSLAVGGGTDTQYF.

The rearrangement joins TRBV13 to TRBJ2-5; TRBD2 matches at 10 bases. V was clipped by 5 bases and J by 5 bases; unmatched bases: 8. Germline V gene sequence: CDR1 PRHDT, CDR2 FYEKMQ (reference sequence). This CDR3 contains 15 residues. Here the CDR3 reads CASSVAGGMWETQYF. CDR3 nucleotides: TGTGCCAGCAGCGTAGCGGGGGGTATGTGGGAGACCCAGTACTTC. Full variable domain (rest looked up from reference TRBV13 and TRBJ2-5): AAGVIQSPRHLIKEKRETATLKCYPIPRHDTVYWYQQGPGQDPQFLISFYEKMQSDKGSIPDRFSAQQFSDYHSELNMSSLELGDSALYFCASSVAGGMWETQYFGPGTRLLVL.

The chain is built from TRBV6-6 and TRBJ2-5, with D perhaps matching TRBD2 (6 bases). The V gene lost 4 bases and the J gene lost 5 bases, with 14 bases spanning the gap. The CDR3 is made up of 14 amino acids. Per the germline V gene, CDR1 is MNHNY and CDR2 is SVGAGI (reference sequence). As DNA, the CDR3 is TGTGCCAGCAGTTTACTCGCGGGGAGTGAGACCCAGTACTTC. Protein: CASSLLAGSETQYF.

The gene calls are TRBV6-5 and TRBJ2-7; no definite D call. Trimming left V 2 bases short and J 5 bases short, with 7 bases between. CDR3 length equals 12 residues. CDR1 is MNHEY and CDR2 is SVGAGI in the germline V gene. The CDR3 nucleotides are TGTGCCAGCAGTTACCGTGGAGACGAGCAGTACTTC. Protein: CASSYRGDEQYF.

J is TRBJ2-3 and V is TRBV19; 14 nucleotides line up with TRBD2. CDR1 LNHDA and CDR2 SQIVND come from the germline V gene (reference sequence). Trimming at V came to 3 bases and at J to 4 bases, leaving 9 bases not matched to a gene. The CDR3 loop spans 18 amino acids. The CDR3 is CASSIMRLAGGPADTQYF. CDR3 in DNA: TGTGCCAGTAGTATCATGAGACTAGCGGGGGGGCCCGCAGATACGCAGTATTTT.